The source of this T cell receptor (beta chain) is a study of cytomegalovirus exposure and HLA in healthy donors. PCR primers comprised 60 Vbeta and 13 Jbeta primers. In the original workflow: Among the unique TCR beta chains that a later analysis counted, around 82 million in all, 9.5 million to 11 million were shared. Here immunoSEQ multiplex PCR was the method, and the copy in TCRdb shows in-frame clones only, minus some. V and J calls and clone size come straight from that table; D and trimming were deduced from the DNA. The sample holds about 250,000 clones, more than 55% seen once. This CDR3 comprises 16 residues. Germline V gene data show CDR1 as MGHRA and CDR2 as YSYEKL. V lost 4 bases and J lost 4; bases outside the gene matches: 12.

What was sequenced was PBMCs. The J gene is TRBJ2-7, the V gene TRBV4-1; TRBD1 matches at 8 bases. This sequence originates from a female donor in good health and CMV-seronegative. For the CDR3, the DNA is TGCGCCAGCAGCCCCCAAGGACAGGGTATGTGGTACGAGCAGTACTTC. It translates to CASSPQGQGMWYEQYF.